Listed here is a single TCR beta chain. There is no known antigen for this receptor. No clone much larger than this one lies a single base away; base qualities are absent. The data stem from a study of blood T cells in healthy people across ages (dated by TCRdb to between 2014 and 2016). As for the study more broadly: In model experiments, template switching captured about one uniquely barcoded TCR beta cDNA molecule for every two T cells. Age-related changes in TCR beta repertoire diversity were measured in the study by deep sequencing normalized with unique cDNA molecular identifiers. Donors were grouped into four age groups: young (average roughly 17 years), middle-aged (roughly 37), aged (over 55) and long-lived (about 90). Donors of different ages were randomly distributed across sequencing lanes to avoid experimental bias. For two donors (one aged 18 to 30 and one aged 80 or older), the study analyzed two additional independent replicas of 1 million unique cDNA reads from the same blood draw.

The CDR3 runs 14 amino acids, cysteine and phenylalanine included. Only CDR3 DNA remains: 42 bases, in frame from the first base. Between the V and J ends, shortened by 6 bases and 12 bases respectively, the junction contains 21 bases. The germline V gene supplies CDR1 SNHLY and CDR2 FYNNEI. Summary of the overall study and its limitations: Estimates of total diversity based on one million sequenced T cells were regarded as lower bounds and as underestimates. Compared with the aged group, more naive CD4+ T cells, fewer expanded clones and increased TCR diversity were shown by the long-lived group, suggesting age selection. Observed TCR beta diversity per million T cells fell roughly linearly with age, and a significant reduction was already apparent by age around 40. Bulk unsorted PBMC profiling prevented conclusive comparison of naive and antigen-experienced compartments. The CMV infection status of donors was not known, potentially confounding age-related changes in expanded clonotypes. Observed TCR beta diversity correlated strongly with the percentage of naive T cells measured by flow cytometry.

Systemically healthy Caucasian individuals from Russia, 39 in total and aged roughly 6 to 95 years, were included as donors. Each donor gave roughly 11 milliliters of peripheral blood, drawn into EDTA-treated Vacutainer tubes. Ficoll-Paque density-gradient centrifugation was used to isolate PBMCs, with at least 6.5 million per sample. Total RNA, at least 6 micrograms per sample, was extracted from PBMCs with Trizol reagent. Naive CD45RAhigh/CD27high T cell percentages were measured by flow cytometry on a PBMC aliquot from every donor. The library was produced with 5' RACE. TCRdb names Illumina HiSeq 2500 as the instrument used. A second PCR of about 6 to 11 cycles was performed with a sample-barcoded 5' primer and a J-beta primer mix. A unique molecular identifier was introduced onto each TCR beta cDNA molecule by a template-switch 5' adaptor carrying 12 random nucleotides. At least 2.5 million CDR3-containing paired-end reads were obtained from each sample. All of the RNA was converted into first-strand cDNA using the Mint cDNA synthesis kit, with a TRBC-specific oligonucleotide serving as the primer. All cDNA was treated with uracil-DNA glycosylase and then went through a first 18-cycle PCR with the universal primers M1SS and BC2_uni_R. On the study's bioinformatics: Each sample was normalized by randomly selecting 1 million high-quality reads, each carrying a distinct molecular identifier. Reads with shared molecular identifiers were discarded instead of being binned into consensus sequences. MiTCR, with a Q25 quality threshold and the strictest error-elimination algorithm, was used for CDR3 identification, clonotype clustering and error correction. Lower-bound total TCR beta diversity was estimated with a nonparametric unseen species model using Euler transformation. TCRdb cleaned the public reads at Q25 with fastp, built clones with MiXCR and kept in-frame beta chains. Entries are consolidated by CDR3 protein sequence, retaining the most common genes and DNA. TCRdb, rather than the study authors, made the V and J calls. Present in this sample are about 600,000 distinct CDR3 sequences, around 48% of which were seen just once. The ten largest make up 20% to 25% of the sample.

In this chain, TRBV2 is recombined with TRBJ2-1; a weak D assignment points to TRBD2 (5 bases agree). The specimen was blood. The sequence derives from an older man in good health. For the CDR3, the sequence is CASRVAFEGGSQFF. The sequenced DNA is TGTGCCAGCAGGGTGGCCTTCGAGGGCGGATCGCAGTTCTTC.